These 10 T cell receptor beta chains came from one sample sequenced in a study of graft-versus-host responses after intestinal transplantation. Clones were sequenced by immunoSEQ multiplex PCR, and TCRdb holds only the in-frame ones, with some missing. The data contain some 140,000 clones, 92% of them singletons. Which antigens these TCRs recognize remains unknown. The specimen comprised unstimulated CD4+ T cells sorted from spleen or lymph node cells, sampled before intestinal transplant. The receptor set was obtained from a human donor who received an intestinal transplant.

The chain couples TRBV19 to TRBJ1-1, with D hard to call. The CDR3 covers 14 residues. Per germline, CDR1 LNHDA and CDR2 SQIVND (reference sequence). V was trimmed by 3 bases and J by 4 bases, leaving 12 bases between them. The CDR3 loop reads CASSIPKVFTEAFF. In DNA form, the CDR3 reads TGTGCCAGTAGTATCCCGAAGGTTTTCACTGAAGCTTTCTTT.

The sample holds one count of this clone. The genes are TRBV7-2 and TRBJ2-1, with 10 bases identical to TRBD2. The trim removed 4 bases at V and 2 bases at J, leaving 2 bases unmatched. Per germline, CDR1 SGHTA and CDR2 FQGNSA. The CDR3 contains 15 residues. The CDR3 sequence: CASSSLAGAYNEQFF. CDR3 coding DNA: TGTGCCAGCAGCTCCCTAGCGGGAGCCTACAATGAGCAGTTCTTC.

This clone has only one observation. The chain has TRBV28 and TRBJ1-1; perhaps TRBD1 as D (5 bases). The CDR3 loop spans 13 amino acids. The V and J ends lost 5 bases and 6 bases respectively, with 13 bases between them. Looked up from germline, CDR1 is MDHEN and CDR2 is SYDVKM. CDR3 nucleotide sequence: TGTGCCAGCAGTGAGCTGGGGGTCGCTGAAGCTTTCTTT. Its protein product is CASSELGVAEAFF.

The rearrangement links TRBV18 to TRBJ2-5; D remains ambiguous. CDR1 is KGHSH, CDR2 LQKENI, per germline. The CDR3 is made up of 13 amino acids. V was cut by 2 bases and J by 5 bases, with 9 bases left in between. The CDR3 sequence is CASSPSPKETQYF. The CDR3, as DNA: TGTGCCAGCTCACCAAGCCCGAAGGAGACCCAGTACTTC.

The chain carries TRBV7-9 and TRBJ2-7, with 8 positions matching TRBD1. Germline assignment: CDR1 SEHNR and CDR2 FQNEAQ (reference sequence). The CDR3 totals 13 residues. With 5 bases clipped from V and 8 bases from J, the junction kept 8 bases outside the gene matches. In nucleotides, the CDR3 is TGTGCCAGCAGCCCCGGGACAGGCGTGCAGCAGTACTTC. This translates into CASSPGTGVQQYF.

This sequence joins TRBV28 and TRBJ2-1, with D hard to call. V was cut by 7 bases and J by 5 bases, with 6 bases left in between. The CDR3 has 11 amino acids. Germline V gene data show CDR1 as MDHEN and CDR2 as SYDVKM. CDR3 protein: CASIKNNEQFF. The CDR3, as DNA: TGTGCCAGCATCAAGAACAATGAGCAGTTCTTC.

This rearrangement joins TRBV5-6 to TRBJ1-2; D may be TRBD1 (5 bases). CDR3 size: 16 residues. Germline V gene data show CDR1 as SGHDT and CDR2 as YYEEEE. Trimming removed 4 bases from V and 6 bases from J, with 22 bases in between. The CDR3 DNA is TGTGCCAGCAGCCCCTTAGGGGCCGGGGTGCTTGATGGCTACACCTTC. As protein: CASSPLGAGVLDGYTF.

This chain links TRBV28 with TRBJ2-3; no clear D gene. CDR1 is MDHEN and CDR2 is SYDVKM in the germline V gene. This CDR3 has 15 residues. V was shortened by 4 bases and J by 4 bases, with 15 bases between the two germline ends. The CDR3 region has the DNA TGTGCCAGCAGTTCCTCCCCGCCGACTTCAGATACGCAGTATTTT. This sequence encodes CASSSSPPTSDTQYF.

The gene calls are TRBV19 and TRBJ2-7; TRBD1 agrees at 7 bases. The J segment lost 2 bases and the V segment lost 7 bases, leaving 11 bases of the junction unmatched. CDR1 and CDR2 (germline): LNHDA, SQIVND (reference sequence). The CDR3 is 15 residues long. CDR3 protein: CASTRNDRAPYEQYF. The CDR3 DNA sequence: TGTGCCAGTACCCGGAACGACAGGGCCCCCTACGAGCAGTACTTC.

The CDR3 DNA follows: TGTGCCAGCAGCGTTAAAGCTCGCGGCACAGATACGCAGTATTTT. Protein: CASSVKARGTDTQYF. V gene TRBV28 combines with J gene TRBJ2-3; D remains ambiguous. V was clipped by 6 bases and J by 1 base, with 14 bases between them. This CDR3 contains 15 residues. Germline V gene data show CDR1 as MDHEN and CDR2 as SYDVKM. Together with reference TRBV28 and TRBJ2-3, the CDR3 gives the full variable domain: DVKVTQSSRYLVKRTGEKVFLECVQDMDHENMFWYRQDPGLGLRLIYFSYDVKMKEKGDIPEGYSVSREKKERFSLILESASTNQTSMYLCASSVKARGTDTQYFGPGTRLTVL.